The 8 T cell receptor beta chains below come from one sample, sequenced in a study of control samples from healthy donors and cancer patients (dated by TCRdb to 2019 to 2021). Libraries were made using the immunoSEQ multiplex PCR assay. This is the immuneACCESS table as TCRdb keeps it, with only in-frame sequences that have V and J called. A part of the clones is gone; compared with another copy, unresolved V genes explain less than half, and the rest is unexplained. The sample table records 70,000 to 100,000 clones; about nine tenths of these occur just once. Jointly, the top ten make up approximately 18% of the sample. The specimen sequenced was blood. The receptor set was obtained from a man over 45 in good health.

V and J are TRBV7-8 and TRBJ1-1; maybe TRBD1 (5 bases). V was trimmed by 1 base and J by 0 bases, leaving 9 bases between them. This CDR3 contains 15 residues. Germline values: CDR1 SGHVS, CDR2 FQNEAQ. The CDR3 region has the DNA TGTGCCAGCAGCTTAGTAAGACAGATGAACACTGAAGCTTTCTTT. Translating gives CASSLVRQMNTEAFF. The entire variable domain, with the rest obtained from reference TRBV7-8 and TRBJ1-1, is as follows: GAGVSQSPRYKVAKRGQDVALRCDPISGHVSLFWYQQALGQGPEFLTYFQNEAQLDKSGLPSDRFFAERPEGSVSTLKIQRTQQEDSAVYLCASSLVRQMNTEAFFGQGTRLTVV.

This CDR3 is CASSQSGRYGYTF. Written as DNA, the CDR3 is TGTGCCAGCAGCCAATCGGGTCGCTATGGCTACACCTTC. The chain uses TRBV3-1 (or the pseudogene TRBV3-2) and TRBJ1-2; no clear D gene. V gave up 2 bases and J gave up 4 bases, with 8 bases separating them. CDR3 length: 13 residues. Germline V gives CDR1 LGHDT, CDR2 YNNKEL (reference sequence).

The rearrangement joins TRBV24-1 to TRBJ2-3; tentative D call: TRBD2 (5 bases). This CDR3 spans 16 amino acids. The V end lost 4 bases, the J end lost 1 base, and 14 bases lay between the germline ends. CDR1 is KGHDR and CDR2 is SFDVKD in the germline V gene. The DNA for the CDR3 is TGTGCCACCAGTGACCCTCGGGGATGGGGCACAGATACGCAGTATTTT. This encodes CATSDPRGWGTDTQYF.

The CDR3 nucleotides read TGTGCCAGTAAGGCCTTCCTGTTCGCGAACACCGGGGAGCTGTTTTTT. It specifies CASKAFLFANTGELFF. This rearrangement joins TRBV19 to TRBJ2-2, with D unclear. V was trimmed by 7 bases and J by 0 bases, leaving 15 bases between them. This CDR3 region has 16 residues. Germline CDR1 reads LNHDA; CDR2 reads SQIVND (reference sequence). The entire variable domain, with the rest obtained from reference TRBV19 and TRBJ2-2, is as follows: DGGITQSPKYLFRKEGQNVTLSCEQNLNHDAMYWYRQDPGQGLRLIYYSQIVNDFQKGDIAEGYSVSREKKESFPLTVTSAQKNPTAFYLCASKAFLFANTGELFFGEGSRLTVL.

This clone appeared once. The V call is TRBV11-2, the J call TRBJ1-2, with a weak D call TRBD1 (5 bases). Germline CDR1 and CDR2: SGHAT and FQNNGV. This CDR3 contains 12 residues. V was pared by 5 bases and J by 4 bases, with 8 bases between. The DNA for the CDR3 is TGTGCCAGCAGCAGCGGGGGCTATGGCTACACCTTC. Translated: CASSSGGYGYTF.

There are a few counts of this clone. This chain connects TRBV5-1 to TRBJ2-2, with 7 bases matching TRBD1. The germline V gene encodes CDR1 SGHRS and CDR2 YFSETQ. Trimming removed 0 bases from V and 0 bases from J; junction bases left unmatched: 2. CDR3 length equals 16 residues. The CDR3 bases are TGCGCCAGCAGCTTGGTAGGGGGCGCGAACACCGGGGAGCTGTTTTTT. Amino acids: CASSLVGGANTGELFF.

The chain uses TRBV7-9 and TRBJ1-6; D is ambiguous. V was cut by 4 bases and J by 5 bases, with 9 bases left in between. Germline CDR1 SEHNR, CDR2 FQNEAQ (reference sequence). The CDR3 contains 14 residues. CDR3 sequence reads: CASSSILNNSPLHF. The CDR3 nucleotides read TGTGCCAGCAGCTCAATCCTCAATAATTCACCCCTCCACTTT.

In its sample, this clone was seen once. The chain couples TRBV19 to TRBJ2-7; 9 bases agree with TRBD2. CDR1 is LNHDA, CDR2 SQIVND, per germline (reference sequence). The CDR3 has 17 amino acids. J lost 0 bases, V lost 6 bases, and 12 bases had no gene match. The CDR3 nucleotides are TGTGCCAGTAGGCGGGGGGTAGCGGGGGCAAACTCCTACGAGCAGTACTTC. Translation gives CASRRGVAGANSYEQYF.